This is a list of T cell receptor beta chains from one sample in a study of T cell changes during pregnancy in multiple sclerosis. The method was immunoSEQ multiplex PCR; TCRdb's version includes in-frame clones alone and lacks a portion of them. The top ten clones hold more than 0.8% of a sample with about 89,000 clones, roughly 94% of them seen once. This specimen consisted of peripheral blood, obtained in the third trimester of pregnancy. All receptors come from a female donor with multiple sclerosis, enrolled in a pregnancy study. CDR3s include the opening cysteine and the closing phenylalanine or tryptophan. D genes are given only for firm matches. Expanded clones are given a class, and other clones once, few, many or no size at all.

clone size	V gene	D gene	J gene	CDR3 protein	CDR3 DNA
.	TRBV19	TRBD2	TRBJ2-1	CASTRRTSGRVVNEQFF	TGTGCCAGTACCAGACGGACTAGCGGGAGAGTGGTCAATGAGCAGTTCTTC
.	TRBV7-9	TRBD1	TRBJ2-7	CASSLPAGGDRGSYEQYF	TGTGCCAGCAGCTTACCCGCGGGCGGGGACAGGGGCTCCTACGAGCAGTACTTC
.	TRBV14	TRBD1	TRBJ1-1	CASTIVRDSTEAFF	TGTGCCAGCACCATCGTTAGGGACAGCACTGAAGCTTTCTTT
.	TRBV19	TRBD2	TRBJ2-1	CASIPSGSRDEQFF	TGTGCCAGTATCCCTAGCGGGAGTAGAGATGAGCAGTTCTTC
.	TRBV5-1	.	TRBJ1-2	CASSLRRDLNYGYTF	TGCGCCAGCAGCTTGAGGAGGGACCTCAACTATGGCTACACCTTC
.	TRBV28	.	TRBJ2-1	CASRRDTSYNEQFF	TGTGCCAGCAGAAGGGACACCTCCTACAATGAGCAGTTCTTC
.	TRBV29-1	TRBD1	TRBJ1-1	CSVGAGGFTEAFF	TGCAGCGTTGGGGCAGGGGGCTTCACTGAAGCTTTCTTT
.	TRBV7-9	.	TRBJ1-2	CASNIGDKDGYTF	TGTGCCAGCAACATAGGGGACAAAGATGGCTACACCTTC
.	TRBV9	.	TRBJ2-3	CASSVVGDTQYF	TGTGCCAGCAGCGTAGTCGGTGATACGCAGTATTTT
.	TRBV19	.	TRBJ1-4	CASSKAAGFTNEKLFF	TGTGCCAGTAGTAAAGCCGCGGGATTTACTAATGAAAAACTGTTTTTT
.	TRBV4-2	TRBD2	TRBJ2-3	CASSRSGGSTDTQYF	TGTGCCAGCAGCAGAAGCGGGGGAAGCACAGATACGCAGTATTTT
.	TRBV5-6	.	TRBJ2-7	CASSLRQNSYEQYF	TGTGCCAGCAGCTTAAGACAGAACTCCTACGAGCAGTACTTC
once	TRBV11-2	TRBD2	TRBJ2-7	CASSLDIRTSGAYEQYF	TGTGCCAGCAGCTTAGATATAAGGACTAGCGGGGCTTACGAGCAGTACTTC
.	TRBV15	TRBD2	TRBJ2-1	CATSTPTGLAGYNEQFF	TGTGCCACCAGCACCCCGACGGGACTAGCGGGCTACAATGAGCAGTTCTTC
.	TRBV19	TRBD2	TRBJ2-7	CASSINSREDYEQYF	TGTGCCAGTAGTATAAATTCACGGGAGGACTACGAGCAGTACTTC
.	TRBV2	.	TRBJ1-1	CASSTSTGLNTEAFF	.
once	TRBV4-3	.	TRBJ2-2	CASSQRGYRTGELFF	TGCGCCAGCAGCCAGAGGGGGTATCGCACCGGGGAGCTGTTTTTT
.	TRBV9	TRBD1	TRBJ2-2	CASSWTGGANTGELFF	TGTGCCAGCAGCTGGACAGGGGGCGCGAACACCGGGGAGCTGTTTTTT
.	TRBV4-1	.	TRBJ2-7	CASSQSVGGAYEQYF	TGCGCCAGCAGCCAATCTGTAGGCGGTGCCTACGAGCAGTACTTC
.	TRBV5-1	.	TRBJ1-2	CASSYGVSYGYTF	TGCGCCAGCAGCTACGGGGTCAGCTATGGCTACACCTTC
.	TRBV27	TRBD2	TRBJ2-1	CASRWTSGYYNEQFF	TGTGCCAGCAGGTGGACTAGCGGGTACTACAATGAGCAGTTCTTC
.	TRBV5-4	.	TRBJ2-3	CASTKTGSTDTQYF	TGTGCCAGCACCAAGACTGGTAGCACAGATACGCAGTATTTT
.	TRBV13	TRBD1	TRBJ2-7	CASSRGQSYEQYF	TGTGCCAGCAGCAGGGGGCAGTCCTACGAGCAGTACTTC
few	TRBV19	.	TRBJ2-7	CASSTWGGNEQYF	TGTGCCAGTAGTACCTGGGGCGGGAACGAGCAGTACTTC
.	TRBV10-1	.	TRBJ2-3	CASSELGLNTQYF	TGCGCCAGCAGTGAGCTGGGACTCAATACGCAGTATTTT
.	TRBV5-1	.	TRBJ1-2	CASSFAGHGYTF	TGCGCCAGCAGCTTCGCAGGCCATGGCTACACCTTC
.	TRBV30	TRBD2	TRBJ2-2	CAWSSGTTYGELFF	TGTGCCTGGAGCTCCGGGACTACCTACGGGGAGCTGTTTTTT
.	TRBV5-1	.	TRBJ1-2	CASSSGDYGYTF	TGCGCCAGCAGTTCGGGGGACTATGGCTACACCTTC
.	TRBV13	.	TRBJ2-1	CASSQEGFYKNEQFF	TGTGCCAGCAGCCAGGAGGGGTTTTATAAGAATGAGCAGTTCTTC
.	TRBV27	.	TRBJ1-1	CASSLLTGTRNTEAFF	TGTGCCAGCAGTTTACTAACAGGGACAAGGAACACTGAAGCTTTCTTT
.	TRBV21-1	.	TRBJ1-1	CARSIPGRQNTEAFF	TGTGCCCGCTCCATTCCAGGCCGTCAGAACACTGAAGCTTTCTTT
once	TRBV5-5	.	TRBJ2-5	CASSQPPGETQYF	TGTGCCAGCAGCCAGCCGCCGGGGGAGACCCAGTACTTC
.	TRBV2	.	TRBJ2-1	CASCRGYNEQFF	TGTGCCAGCTGCCGGGGTTACAATGAGCAGTTCTTC
.	TRBV29-1	TRBD1	TRBJ2-5	CSVRQGPETQYF	TGCAGCGTCCGACAGGGTCCTGAGACCCAGTACTTC
.	TRBV30	.	TRBJ1-5	CAWGYTGNQPQHF	TGTGCCTGGGGTTACACGGGGAACCAGCCCCAGCATTTT
.	TRBV5-8	TRBD1	TRBJ2-3	CASSRGDRATDTQYF	TGTGCCAGCAGCCGGGGCGACAGGGCCACAGATACGCAGTATTTT
.	TRBV5-8	TRBD2	TRBJ2-5	CASPRGEETQYF	TGTGCCAGCCCGCGGGGGGAAGAGACCCAGTACTTC
.	TRBV19	TRBD2	TRBJ2-3	CASSRLAEADTQYF	TGTGCCAGTAGTAGACTAGCGGAAGCAGATACGCAGTATTTT
.	TRBV5-4	TRBD1	TRBJ2-7	CASSWGQGSYEQYF	TGTGCCAGCAGCTGGGGACAGGGATCCTACGAGCAGTACTTC
.	TRBV19	.	TRBJ2-7	CASSIVSSPSLSYEQYF	TGTGCCAGTAGTATTGTCAGTAGCCCTTCCCTCTCCTACGAGCAGTACTTC
.	TRBV7-2	TRBD2	TRBJ2-7	CASSNGLAGVYEQYF	TGTGCCAGCAGCAACGGACTAGCGGGAGTATACGAGCAGTACTTC
once	TRBV5-8	.	TRBJ1-5	CASSLVIQSNQPQHF	TGTGCCAGCAGCTTGGTTATACAGAGCAATCAGCCCCAGCATTTT
.	TRBV7-2	.	TRBJ2-6	CASSAQGPGANVLTF	TGTGCCAGCAGCGCACAGGGACCTGGGGCCAACGTCCTGACTTTC
.	TRBV6-4	TRBD2	TRBJ2-1	CASSGLAGGNEQFF	TGTGCCAGCAGCGGTTTAGCGGGAGGCAATGAGCAGTTCTTC
.	TRBV5-4	.	TRBJ1-2	CASSLPGGGYTF	TGTGCCAGCAGCTTGCCAGGTGGCGGCTACACCTTC
.	TRBV27	.	TRBJ1-5	CASSYQGGNQPQHF	TGTGCCAGCAGTTATCAAGGGGGCAATCAGCCCCAGCATTTT
.	TRBV5-1	.	TRBJ2-2	CATGEPTGELFF	TGCGCCACCGGGGAGCCAACCGGGGAGCTGTTTTTT
.	TRBV6-5	TRBD1	TRBJ1-2	CASSYQGTGYGYTF	TGTGCCAGCAGTTACCAGGGGACAGGCTATGGCTACACCTTC
.	TRBV19	TRBD1	TRBJ1-2	CASRSSGRGLANYGYTF	TGTGCCAGTAGATCCAGTGGCAGGGGGCTGGCTAACTATGGCTACACCTTC
.	TRBV6-5	.	TRBJ2-7	CATRPGTNSYEQYF	TGTGCCACCAGGCCTGGCACAAACTCCTACGAGCAGTACTTC